Below, 12 T cell receptor beta chains from the same sample are listed, as sequenced in a study of shared T cell receptors in the human thymus. The method was immunoSEQ multiplex PCR; TCRdb's version includes in-frame clones alone and lacks a portion of them. The sample lists about 610,000 clones, around nine tenths occurring once. Separately, the same data were catalogued under a study of human thymus T cells.

Source material: thymocytes. These receptors were taken from a boy in the first two years of life with a congenital heart defect.

V gene TRBV23-1 combines with J gene TRBJ1-4; D not resolved. TRBV23-1 is an ORF, with its function uncertain. The CDR3 length is 17 residues. The ends were cut back, 4 bases at V and 0 bases at J, with 15 bases in the middle. The DNA for the CDR3 is TGCGCCAGCAGTCGCTTTCCTGGGCGAGCAACTAATGAAAAACTGTTTTTT. Translation gives CASSRFPGRATNEKLFF.

The rearrangement links TRBV11-1 to TRBJ1-1; no firm D call. The V gene's germline CDR1 is SGHAT and CDR2 FQDESV (reference sequence). The CDR3 consists of 15 residues. Trimming shortened V by 4 bases and J by 1 base, and 13 bases separated the two germline ends. The CDR3: CASSYEGFRNTEAFF. DNA of the CDR3: TGTGCCAGCAGCTATGAGGGATTCCGGAACACTGAAGCTTTCTTT.

The chain links TRBV30 to TRBJ1-3; D gene uncertain. V lost 0 bases and J 0 bases, leaving 6 bases between the germline ends. In germline, CDR1 is GTSNPN, CDR2 SVGIG (reference sequence). This CDR3 spans 14 amino acids. The chain's CDR3 is CAWSVESSGNTIYF. The CDR3, as DNA: TGTGCCTGGAGTGTAGAGTCCTCTGGAAACACCATATATTTT. The full variable domain, its missing parts supplied by reference TRBV30 and TRBJ1-3, is SQTIHQWPATLVQPVGSPLSLECTVEGTSNPNLYWYRQAAGRGLQLLFYSVGIGQISSEVPQNLSASRPQDRQFILSSKKLLLSDSGFYLCAWSVESSGNTIYFGEGSWLTVV.

The rearrangement uses TRBV19 and TRBJ2-7, with D possibly matching TRBD1 (6 bases). This CDR3 spans 15 amino acids. Germline CDR1 and CDR2: LNHDA and SQIVND (reference sequence). V lost 6 bases to trimming and J lost 0 bases, with 15 bases between them. Written as DNA, the CDR3 is TGTGCCAGTAGCCTACAGGGAGCCCCCTCCTACGAGCAGTACTTC. Residues: CASSLQGAPSYEQYF.

The table lists this clone with a few counts. The gene calls are TRBV2 and TRBJ2-7; maybe TRBD2 (7 bases). V dropped 2 bases and J dropped 3 bases, with 20 bases sitting between them. This CDR3 is built from 17 residues. The germline V gene encodes CDR1 SNHLY and CDR2 FYNNEI. The CDR3 nucleotides are TGTGCCAGCAGTGAATCGGGGGGTGACAGGTCCAGCTACGAGCAGTACTTC. Its protein is CASSESGGDRSSYEQYF. Using reference TRBV2 and TRBJ2-7 for the parts outside the CDR3, the full variable domain is EPEVTQTPSHQVTQMGQEVILRCVPISNHLYFYWYRQILGQKVEFLVSFYNNEISEKSEIFDDQFSVERPDGSNFTLKIRSTKLEDSAMYFCASSESGGDRSSYEQYFGPGTRLTVT.

The chain joins TRBV5-4 to TRBJ1-3; D gene uncertain. Trimming stripped 5 bases from V and 0 bases from J, with 9 bases between. This CDR3 has 14 residues. Germline V gene sequence: CDR1 SGHNT, CDR2 YYREEE (reference sequence). The CDR3 protein is CASSSGPSGNTIYF. The CDR3 DNA reads TGTGCCAGCAGTAGCGGTCCCTCTGGAAACACCATATATTTT.

The CDR3 sequence is CASSPDRGKDEQYF. The CDR3 nucleotides are TGCGCCAGCAGCCCGGACAGGGGGAAGGACGAGCAGTACTTC. V and J are TRBV5-1 and TRBJ2-7; 10 bases agree with TRBD1. The CDR3 sequence is 14 residues long. After removal of 4 bases from V and 5 bases from J, the junction contained 6 bases not matched to a gene. Germline V lookup: CDR1 SGHRS, CDR2 YFSETQ. The full variable domain, with the rest looked up from reference TRBV5-1 and TRBJ2-7, is KAGVTQTPRYLIKTRGQQVTLSCSPISGHRSVSWYQQTPGQGLQFLFEYFSETQRNKGNFPGRFSGRQFSNSRSEMNVSTLELGDSALYLCASSPDRGKDEQYFGPGTRLTVT.

The genes are TRBV4-1 and TRBJ2-1, with 10 bases fitting TRBD2. Losses at the gene ends were 7 bases for V and 8 bases for J; bases not matched to a gene: 11. In germline, CDR1 is MGHRA, CDR2 YSYEKL. The CDR3 extends over 15 amino acids. DNA for the CDR3: TGCGCCAGCACCTTTTTGGAGCGGGAGGGCGATGAGCAGTTCTTC. Residues: CASTFLEREGDEQFF.

CDR3 nucleotide sequence: TGTGCCAGCTCACTTGTCGCTCCGGGACTAGGGAGGTACGAGCAGTACTTC. This gives the protein CASSLVAPGLGRYEQYF. This chain links TRBV18 with TRBJ2-7; 8 bases fit TRBD2. The V and J ends lost 4 bases and 4 bases, in that order; junction bases with no gene match: 15. Germline CDR1 and CDR2: KGHSH and LQKENI. CDR3 length equals 17 residues.

V and J are TRBV4-1 and TRBJ2-5; 9 nucleotides align to TRBD2. Gene TRBJ2-7 matches the end of the DNA better, so the J call may be wrong. The CDR3 runs 16 residues. CDR1 MGHRA and CDR2 YSYEKL come from the germline V gene. CDR3 sequence: CASSPRGGLAGYEQYF. The CDR3 DNA reads as TGCGCCAGCAGCCCCCGGGGGGGGCTAGCGGGATACGAGCAGTACTTC.

The gene calls are TRBV28 and TRBJ2-1; the match to TRBD2 covers 8 bases. V gave up 10 bases and J gave up 4 bases; unmatched junction bases: 9. CDR1 MDHEN and CDR2 SYDVKM come from the germline V gene. This CDR3 is built from 14 residues. The CDR3 sequence: CATYSGKGYNEQFF. CDR3 bases: TGTGCCACCTATAGCGGGAAAGGGTACAATGAGCAGTTCTTC.

V is TRBV30 and J is TRBJ2-7, with 9 bases matching TRBD2. The V segment lost 2 bases and the J segment 2 bases; nucleotides outside the gene matches: 10. The V gene's germline CDR1 is GTSNPN and CDR2 SVGIG (reference sequence). The CDR3 is 16 amino acids. This chain's CDR3 is CAWSSAGLARPYEQYF. DNA for the CDR3: TGTGCCTGGAGTAGCGCCGGACTAGCGAGACCCTACGAGCAGTACTTC.